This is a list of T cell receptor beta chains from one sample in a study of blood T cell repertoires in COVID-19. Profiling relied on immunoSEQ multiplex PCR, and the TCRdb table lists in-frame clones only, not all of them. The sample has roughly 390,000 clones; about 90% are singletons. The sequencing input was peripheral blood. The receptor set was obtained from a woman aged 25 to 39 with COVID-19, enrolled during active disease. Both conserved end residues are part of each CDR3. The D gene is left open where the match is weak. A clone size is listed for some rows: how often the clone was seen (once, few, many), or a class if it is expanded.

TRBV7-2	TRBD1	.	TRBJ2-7	CASRYQGAYEQYF	TGTGCCAGCAGGTATCAGGGGGCCTACGAGCAGTACTTC
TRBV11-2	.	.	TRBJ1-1	CASSFDTEAFF	TGTGCCAGCAGCTTCGACACTGAAGCTTTCTTT
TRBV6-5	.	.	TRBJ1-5	CASSYEGRQPQHF	TGTGCCAGCAGTTACGAGGGCCGTCAGCCCCAGCATTTT
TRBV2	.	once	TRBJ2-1	CASSRDKDNEQFF	TGTGCCAGCAGTCGGGACAAAGACAATGAGCAGTTCTTC
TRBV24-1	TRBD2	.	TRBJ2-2	CATSDPPGTSTKANTGELFF	TGTGCCACCAGTGATCCACCCGGGACTAGCACGAAGGCGAACACCGGGGAGCTGTTTTTT
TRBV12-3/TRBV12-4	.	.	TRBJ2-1	CASSFGGVEQFF	TGTGCCAGCAGTTTTGGGGGCGTTGAGCAGTTCTTC
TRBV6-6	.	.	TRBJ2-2	CASSYATAGELFF	TGTGCCAGCAGTTACGCGACAGCCGGGGAGCTGTTTTTT
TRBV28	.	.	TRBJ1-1	CASSPSNTEAFF	TGTGCCAGCAGTCCTTCGAACACTGAAGCTTTCTTT
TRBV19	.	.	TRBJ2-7	CASSLDGSLYEQYF	TGTGCCAGTAGTCTTGACGGGTCTTTGTACGAGCAGTACTTC
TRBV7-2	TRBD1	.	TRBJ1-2	CASSFAGQHHGYTF	TGTGCCAGCAGCTTCGCGGGACAGCACCATGGCTACACCTTC
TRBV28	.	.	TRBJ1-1	CASSLLSGLGVTEAFF	TGTGCCAGCAGTTTATTAAGCGGGCTAGGAGTCACTGAAGCTTTCTTT
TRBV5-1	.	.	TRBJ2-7	CASSFRTEAYEQYF	TGCGCCAGCAGCTTCCGGACAGAGGCCTACGAGCAGTACTTC
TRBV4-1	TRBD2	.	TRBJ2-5	CASSQSISGRFPETQYF	TGCGCCAGCAGCCAGAGTATCAGCGGGAGGTTTCCAGAGACCCAGTACTTC
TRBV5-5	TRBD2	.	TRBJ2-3	CASSLVLAGGGDTQYF	TGTGCCAGCAGCTTGGTGCTAGCGGGAGGTGGAGATACGCAGTATTTT
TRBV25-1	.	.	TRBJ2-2	CASSESADRYTGELFF	TGTGCCAGCAGTGAATCCGCGGACAGATACACCGGGGAGCTGTTTTTT
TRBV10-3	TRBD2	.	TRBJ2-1	CAISAGTSGISNEQFF	TGTGCCATCAGTGCCGGGACTAGCGGGATTTCGAATGAGCAGTTCTTC
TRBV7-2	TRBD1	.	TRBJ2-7	CASSRQGAPSTYEQYF	TGTGCCAGCAGTCGACAGGGGGCCCCTTCAACCTACGAGCAGTACTTC
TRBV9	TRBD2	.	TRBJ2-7	CASSLRAGGRNEQYF	TGTGCCAGCAGCTTGCGAGCGGGAGGGCGGAACGAGCAGTACTTC
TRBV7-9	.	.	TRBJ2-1	CASSRQLGEFGNEQFF	TGTGCCAGCAGTCGACAACTCGGGGAGTTCGGCAATGAGCAGTTCTTC
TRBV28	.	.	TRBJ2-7	CASLGSAYEQYF	TGTGCCAGCCTCGGGAGCGCCTACGAGCAGTACTTC
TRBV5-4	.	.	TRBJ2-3	CASSLAQYTDTQYF	TGTGCCAGCAGCTTGGCCCAGTACACAGATACGCAGTATTTT
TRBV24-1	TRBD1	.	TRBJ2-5	CATSDRDRVGETQYF	TGTGCCACCAGTGACCGGGACAGGGTAGGAGAGACCCAGTACTTC
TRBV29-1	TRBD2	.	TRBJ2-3	CSVSSGTRGNTQYF	TGCAGCGTTTCTAGCGGGACTAGGGGGAATACGCAGTATTTT
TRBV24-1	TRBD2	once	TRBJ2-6	CATSGPGGGLGANVLTF	TGTGCCACCAGTGGTCCCGGGGGAGGGTTAGGGGCCAACGTCCTGACTTTC
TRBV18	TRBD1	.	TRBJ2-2	CASSPGQGNTGELFF	TGTGCCAGCTCACCGGGACAGGGGAACACCGGGGAGCTGTTTTTT
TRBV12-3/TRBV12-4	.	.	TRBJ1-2	CASSRGVLYGYTF	TGTGCCAGCAGTAGGGGCGTCCTCTATGGCTACACCTTC
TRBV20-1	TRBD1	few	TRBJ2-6	CSASAGQGSGANVLTF	TGCAGTGCTAGTGCCGGACAGGGGTCTGGGGCCAACGTCCTGACTTTC
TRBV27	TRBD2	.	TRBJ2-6	CASSLSIEIASGTLSGANVLTF	TGTGCCAGCAGTTTATCGATAGAAATAGCTAGCGGGACCCTCTCTGGGGCCAACGTCCTGACTTTC
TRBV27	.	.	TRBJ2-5	CASSFGGVSETQYF	TGTGCCAGCAGTTTCGGGGGAGTGTCGGAGACCCAGTACTTC
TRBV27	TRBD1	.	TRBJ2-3	CASSPRTGGFRDTQYF	TGTGCCAGCAGTCCCCGGACAGGGGGCTTTAGGGATACGCAGTATTTT
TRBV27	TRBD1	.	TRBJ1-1	CASSLGTGANTEAFF	TGTGCCAGCAGTTTAGGGACAGGAGCGAACACTGAAGCTTTCTTT
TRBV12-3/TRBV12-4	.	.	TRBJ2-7	CASSGNPYEQYF	TGTGCCAGCAGCGGGAACCCCTACGAGCAGTACTTC
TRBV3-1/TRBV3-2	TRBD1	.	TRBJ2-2	CASSPGQGARTGELFF	TGTGCCAGCAGCCCGGGGCAGGGGGCGCGGACCGGGGAGCTGTTTTTT
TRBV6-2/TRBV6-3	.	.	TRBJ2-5	CASSRGTYQETQYF	TGTGCCAGCAGTAGGGGGACGTACCAAGAGACCCAGTACTTC
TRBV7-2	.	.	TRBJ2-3	CASSITTRSTDTQYF	TGTGCCAGCAGCATAACGACTAGGAGCACAGATACGCAGTATTTT
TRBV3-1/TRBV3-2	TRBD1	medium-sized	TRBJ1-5	CASSPGQGIGQPQHF	TGTGCCAGCAGCCCCGGACAGGGAATAGGTCAGCCCCAGCATTTT
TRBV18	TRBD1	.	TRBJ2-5	CASSEQGADETQYF	TGTGCCAGCTCAGAACAGGGGGCTGACGAGACCCAGTACTTC
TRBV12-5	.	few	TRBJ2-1	CASGSQSGRDEQFF	TGTGCTAGTGGTTCTCAGAGCGGGCGCGATGAGCAGTTCTTC
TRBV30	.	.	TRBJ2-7	CAWGALQGVRDREQYF	TGTGCCTGGGGAGCCCTCCAAGGGGTCAGGGATCGCGAGCAGTACTTC
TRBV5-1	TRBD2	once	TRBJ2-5	CASSSRLAGNSQETQYF	TGCGCCAGCAGCTCAAGACTAGCGGGAAATTCCCAAGAGACCCAGTACTTC
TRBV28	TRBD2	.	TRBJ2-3	CASSFTRLAGGGDTQYF	TGTGCCAGCAGTTTTACTCGACTAGCGGGAGGGGGAGATACGCAGTATTTT
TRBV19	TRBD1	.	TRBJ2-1	CASSIMGQYNEQFF	TGTGCCAGTAGTATCATGGGACAGTACAATGAGCAGTTCTTC
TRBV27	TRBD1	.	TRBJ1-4	CASRPYGQGNEKLFF	TGTGCCAGCAGGCCCTACGGACAGGGTAACGAAAAACTGTTTTTT
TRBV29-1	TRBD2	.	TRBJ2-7	CSVGVKSGRYEQYF	TGCAGCGTTGGGGTGAAGAGCGGGAGATACGAGCAGTACTTC
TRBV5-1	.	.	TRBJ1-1	CASSPLGGAEAFF	TGCGCCAGCAGCCCGTTGGGGGGGGCTGAAGCTTTCTTT
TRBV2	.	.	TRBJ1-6	CASTVGLRSPLHF	TGTGCCAGCACGGTGGGTTTGCGGTCACCCCTCCACTTT
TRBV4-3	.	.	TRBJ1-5	CASSQDVGQPQHF	TGCGCCAGCAGCCAAGATGTTGGCCAGCCCCAGCATTTT
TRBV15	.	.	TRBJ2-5	CATSRRDIQETQYF	TGTGCCACCAGCAGAAGGGACATCCAAGAGACCCAGTACTTC
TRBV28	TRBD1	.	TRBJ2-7	CASSSGQETYEQYF	TGTGCCAGCAGCTCGGGACAGGAAACCTACGAGCAGTACTTC
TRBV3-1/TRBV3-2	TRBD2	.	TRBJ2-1	CASSQAGTSGRNEQFF	TGTGCCAGCAGCCAAGCAGGGACTAGCGGGAGGAATGAGCAGTTCTTC
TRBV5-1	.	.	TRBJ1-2	CASSLDRQTNYGYTF	TGCGCCAGCAGCTTGGACCGACAGACTAACTATGGCTACACCTTC
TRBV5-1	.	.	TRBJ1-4	CASSTGGGDEKLFF	TGCGCCAGCAGCACCGGGGGAGGGGATGAAAAACTGTTTTTT
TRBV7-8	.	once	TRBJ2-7	CASSLAHGRAGSYEQYF	TGTGCCAGCAGCTTAGCGCACGGTAGAGCAGGTTCCTACGAGCAGTACTTC
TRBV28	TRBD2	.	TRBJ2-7	CASSPGLAGGHYEQYF	TGTGCCAGCAGTCCTGGACTAGCGGGAGGCCACTACGAGCAGTACTTC
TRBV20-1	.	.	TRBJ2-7	CSAGTTYEQYF	TGCAGTGCTGGGACAACCTACGAGCAGTACTTC
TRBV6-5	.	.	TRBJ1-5	CASSREGARQPQHF	TGTGCCAGCAGTAGAGAAGGGGCTAGACAGCCCCAGCATTTT
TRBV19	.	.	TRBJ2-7	CASSIGGPQTIYEQYF	TGTGCCAGTAGTATAGGGGGGCCCCAGACGATTTACGAGCAGTACTTC
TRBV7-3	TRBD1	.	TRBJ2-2	CASGTGNTGELFF	TGTGCCAGCGGGACAGGGAACACCGGGGAGCTGTTTTTT